This TCR beta chain is from a study of control samples from healthy donors and cancer patients. Profiled with immunoSEQ multiplex PCR; TCRdb holds only in-frame clones, not every one. Among around 180,000 clones listed, 90% to 95% were seen once. V was clipped by 1 base and J by 3 bases, with 7 bases between them. The CDR3 is 13 residues long. The V gene's germline CDR1 is SGDLS and CDR2 YYNGEE. This TCR derives from a young woman in good health. The sequencing input was blood. This chain connects TRBV9 to TRBJ1-1; no clear D. The CDR3 spells CASSVSPDTEAFF. Written as DNA, the CDR3 is TGTGCCAGCAGCGTAAGCCCGGACACTGAAGCTTTCTTT.